A selection of T cell receptor beta chains follows, all from one sample in a study of T-cell memory formation after mild COVID-19. From the 5' RACE reads, TCRdb called clonotypes with MiXCR, one entry per CDR3 protein. This table holds tens of thousands of distinct CDR3 sequences, approximately 15% found once. The sequencing input was PBMCs or a T cell subset sorted from them (not recorded which). The receptor set was obtained from a young man who had mild COVID-19 (a few samples of this study predate the infection). Cell type and time point are not known. CDR3s leave out the opening cysteine and the closing phenylalanine or tryptophan.

V gene	J gene	CDR3 protein
TRBV19	TRBJ2-5	ASSRGRGAQETQY
TRBV21-1	TRBJ2-1	ASSKGTALVNEQF
TRBV24-1	TRBJ2-1	ATSDLARQGVGDEQF
TRBV5-1	TRBJ1-1	ASRRTSTEAF
TRBV25-1	TRBJ2-2	ASSVLPGELF
TRBV29-1	TRBJ1-6	SVELPGGSPLH
TRBV20-1	TRBJ2-5	SASAGVETQY
TRBV7-8	TRBJ2-3	ASSFYTGSTDTQY
TRBV5-6	TRBJ2-5	ASRSLIERTYQETQY
TRBV6-6	TRBJ2-3	ASSYPFPGKATDTQY
TRBV19	TRBJ1-5	AAGRGRQPQH
TRBV7-9	TRBJ1-3	ASSDPKELGSGNTIY
TRBV10-3	TRBJ2-2	AIRTQGEDGELF
TRBV4-1	TRBJ1-5	ASSLGQGPHQPQH
TRBV5-1	TRBJ2-5	ASMMGQPYQETQY
TRBV5-1	TRBJ1-1	ASSLGRARPKAF
TRBV24-1	TRBJ2-1	ATSDLNDVSLEQF
TRBV25-1	TRBJ1-1	ASSEAGGNTEAF
TRBV6-6	TRBJ1-5	ASSYAGYDQPQH
TRBV29-1	TRBJ2-4	SADGGAKNIQY
TRBV9	TRBJ1-2	ASSVGQANGYT
TRBV27	TRBJ2-3	ASSLGGPGDTQY
TRBV19	TRBJ1-5	ASSAGTGLYQPQH
TRBV9	TRBJ1-4	ASRAAGEKLF
TRBV12-3/TRBV12-4	TRBJ2-1	ASSTGRQINEQF
TRBV7-6	TRBJ2-3	AITRDVGTDTQY
TRBV5-1	TRBJ2-5	ASRDREVIETQY
TRBV6-6	TRBJ1-4	ASTLGTGVEKLF
TRBV7-2	TRBJ1-2	ASSQPHWVNYGYT
TRBV4-1	TRBJ1-5	ASSQGGLGTQPQH
TRBV19	TRBJ1-1	ASRDPGTEAF
TRBV7-9	TRBJ2-6	ASRLTSRETSSGANVLT
TRBV2	TRBJ2-2	ASSDRWPPSGGGHGELF
TRBV18	TRBJ2-5	ASSPSTEYQETQY
TRBV7-9	TRBJ2-6	ASPTGSMAGANVLT
TRBV7-9	TRBJ2-7	ASSSDSFEQY
TRBV7-9	TRBJ2-7	ASSNQGYEQY
TRBV7-2	TRBJ2-3	ASTLGVRVADTQY
TRBV9	TRBJ2-5	ASSERFQETQY
TRBV5-5	TRBJ1-1	ASSMGQNTEAF
TRBV7-9	TRBJ2-5	AIRTDGETQY
TRBV4-3	TRBJ2-7	ASSQDQGGYEQY
TRBV10-3	TRBJ1-2	AIIHYGYT
TRBV7-7	TRBJ2-3	ASSATSWGDTQY
TRBV11-2	TRBJ2-5	ASSLPARSQETQY
TRBV4-1	TRBJ2-7	ASSQVGLAVSYEQY
TRBV6-5	TRBJ2-6	ASSYGSGANVLT
TRBV10-3	TRBJ2-7	AIVEENSYEQY
TRBV5-4	TRBJ2-5	AFGTEQETQY
TRBV5-1	TRBJ2-3	ASSGGTLSGGPGRAQY
TRBV5-1	TRBJ2-5	ASSLAGGFGETQY
TRBV27	TRBJ2-2	ASSLLSGELF
TRBV7-9	TRBJ1-1	ASSSDRWNTEAF
TRBV19	TRBJ2-3	ASSIGFGVGRADTQY